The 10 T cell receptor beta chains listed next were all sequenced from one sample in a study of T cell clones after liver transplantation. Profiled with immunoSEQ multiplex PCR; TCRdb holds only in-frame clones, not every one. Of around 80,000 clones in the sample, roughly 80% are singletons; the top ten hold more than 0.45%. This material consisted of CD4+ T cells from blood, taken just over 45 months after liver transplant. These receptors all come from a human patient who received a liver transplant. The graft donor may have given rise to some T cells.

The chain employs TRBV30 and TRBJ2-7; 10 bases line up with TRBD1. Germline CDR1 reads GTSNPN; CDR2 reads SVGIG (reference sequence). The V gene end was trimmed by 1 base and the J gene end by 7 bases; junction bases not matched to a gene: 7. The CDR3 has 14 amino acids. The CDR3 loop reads CAWSEGTGVGEQYF. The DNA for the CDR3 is TGTGCCTGGAGTGAAGGGACAGGGGTGGGTGAGCAGTACTTC.

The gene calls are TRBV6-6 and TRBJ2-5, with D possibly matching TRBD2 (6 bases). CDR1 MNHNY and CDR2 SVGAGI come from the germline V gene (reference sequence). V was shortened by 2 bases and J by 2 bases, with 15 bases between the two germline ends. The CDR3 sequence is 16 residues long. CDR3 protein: CASSYGGGPWQETQYF. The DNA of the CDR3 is TGTGCCAGCAGTTACGGGGGAGGCCCCTGGCAAGAGACCCAGTACTTC.

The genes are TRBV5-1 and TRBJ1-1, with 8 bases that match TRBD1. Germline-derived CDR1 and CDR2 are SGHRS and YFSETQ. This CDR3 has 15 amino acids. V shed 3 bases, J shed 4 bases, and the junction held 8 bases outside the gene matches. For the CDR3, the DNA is TGCGCCAGCAGCTCGGTCAGGGGGCTAGGCACTGAAGCTTTCTTT. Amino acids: CASSSVRGLGTEAFF.

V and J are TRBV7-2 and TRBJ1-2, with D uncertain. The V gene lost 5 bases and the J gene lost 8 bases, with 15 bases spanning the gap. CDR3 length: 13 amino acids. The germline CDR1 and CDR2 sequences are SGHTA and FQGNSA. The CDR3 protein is CASSPWPKEGYTF. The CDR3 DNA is TGTGCCAGCAGCCCCTGGCCGAAAGAAGGCTACACCTTC.

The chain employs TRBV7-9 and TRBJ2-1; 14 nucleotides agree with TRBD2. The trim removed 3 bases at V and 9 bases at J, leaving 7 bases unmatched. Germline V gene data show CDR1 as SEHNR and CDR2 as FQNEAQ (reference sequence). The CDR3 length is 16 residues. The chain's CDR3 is CASSFGTSGSVGEQFF. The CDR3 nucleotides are TGTGCCAGCAGCTTCGGGACTAGCGGGAGCGTGGGTGAGCAGTTCTTC.

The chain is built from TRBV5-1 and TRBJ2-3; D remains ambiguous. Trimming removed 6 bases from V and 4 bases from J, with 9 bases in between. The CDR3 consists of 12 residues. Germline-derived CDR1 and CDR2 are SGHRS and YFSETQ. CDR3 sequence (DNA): TGCGCCAGCAAGGGTGGCGCAGATACGCAGTATTTT. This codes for CASKGGADTQYF.

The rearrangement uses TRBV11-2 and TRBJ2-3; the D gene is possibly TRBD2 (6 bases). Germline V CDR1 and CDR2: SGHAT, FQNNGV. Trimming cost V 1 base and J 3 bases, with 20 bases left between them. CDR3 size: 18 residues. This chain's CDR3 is CASSLVPGVPLGTDTQYF. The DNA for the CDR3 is TGTGCCAGCAGCTTAGTTCCGGGAGTGCCGCTAGGGACAGATACGCAGTATTTT. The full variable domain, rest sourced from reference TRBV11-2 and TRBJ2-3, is EAGVAQSPRYKIIEKRQSVAFWCNPISGHATLYWYQQILGQGPKLLIQFQNNGVVDDSQLPKDRFSAERLKGVDSTLKIQPAKLEDSAVYLCASSLVPGVPLGTDTQYFGPGTRLTVL.

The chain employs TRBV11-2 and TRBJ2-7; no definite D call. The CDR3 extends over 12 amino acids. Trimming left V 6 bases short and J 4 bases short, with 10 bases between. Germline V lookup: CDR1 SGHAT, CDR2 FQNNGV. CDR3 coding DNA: TGTGCCAGCAGTGAGCAGAATTACGAGCAGTACTTC. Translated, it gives CASSEQNYEQYF.

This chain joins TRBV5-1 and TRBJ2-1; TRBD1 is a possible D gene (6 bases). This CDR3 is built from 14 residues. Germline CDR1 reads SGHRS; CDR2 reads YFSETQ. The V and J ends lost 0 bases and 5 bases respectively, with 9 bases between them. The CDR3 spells CASSLGGLDNEQFF. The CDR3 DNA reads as TGCGCCAGCAGCTTGGGGGGGCTAGACAATGAGCAGTTCTTC.

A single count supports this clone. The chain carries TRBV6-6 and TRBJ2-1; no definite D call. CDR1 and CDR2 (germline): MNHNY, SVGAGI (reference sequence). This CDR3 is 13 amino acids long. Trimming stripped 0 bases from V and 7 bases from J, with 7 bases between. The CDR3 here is CASSYSNRNEQFF. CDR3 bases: TGTGCCAGCAGTTACTCGAATCGAAATGAGCAGTTCTTC.